The clone carrying this T cell receptor (beta chain) was picked up a small number of times. The sample originates from a study of blood T cell repertoires in COVID-19. The CDR3 spans 13 residues. Germline V lookup: CDR1 SGHTA, CDR2 FQGNSA. The V and J ends lost 2 bases and 8 bases respectively, with 7 bases between them. The method was immunoSEQ multiplex PCR; TCRdb's version includes in-frame clones alone and lacks a portion of them. The data hold almost 250,000 clones, with approximately 86% observed a single time. This clonotype was sampled from an older woman who had recovered from COVID-19. The chain uses TRBV7-2 and TRBJ1-6; D not certain. The material sequenced was peripheral blood. CDR3 nucleotide sequence: TGTGCCAGCAGCTTAACGGTTGATTCACCCCTCCACTTT. It is translated as CASSLTVDSPLHF.